Detailed here is one T cell receptor beta chain. The CDR3 has 13 amino acids. The V and J ends lost 3 bases and 11 bases respectively, with 14 bases between them. Germline V CDR1 and CDR2: MNHNS, SASEGT. This sample is drawn from a study of T cell changes during pregnancy in multiple sclerosis. Only in-frame clones appear in the TCRdb table, and some are missing; sequencing was by immunoSEQ multiplex PCR. The sample lists some 52,000 clones, approximately 92% occurring once. This sample comprised CD4+ T cells from peripheral blood mononuclear cells, obtained in the third trimester of pregnancy. The V call is TRBV6-1, the J call TRBJ1-5, with a weak D call TRBD1 (5 bases). The source is a female donor with multiple sclerosis, enrolled in a pregnancy study. DNA of the CDR3: TGTGCCAGCAGTGATGGCACTGGGGGGGCCCAGCATTTT. It specifies CASSDGTGGAQHF.